These 7 T cell receptor beta chains came from one sample sequenced in a study of T cell responses to AZD1222 COVID-19 vaccine. Method: immunoSEQ multiplex PCR; TCRdb's copy keeps in-frame clones and lacks some. The table lists under 150,000 clones, 93% of them singletons. Sequencing was performed on peripheral blood, taken on day 0 of AZD1222 vaccination. The receptors here all came from an adult in good health.

The rearrangement uses TRBV7-9 and TRBJ1-2; 10 positions match TRBD1. J gave up 6 bases and V 1 base, and 11 bases lay outside the gene matches. Germline-derived CDR1 and CDR2 are SEHNR and FQNEAQ (reference sequence). The CDR3 extends over 17 amino acids. The CDR3 is CASSLGLRVTGGDGYTF. The CDR3 nucleotides are TGTGCCAGCAGCTTAGGGCTAAGGGTGACAGGGGGCGATGGCTACACCTTC.

This chain joins TRBV7-9 and TRBJ1-5; D might be TRBD1 (6 bases). The V end was cut by 8 bases, the J end by 3 bases, with 14 bases between. This CDR3 spans 14 amino acids. Germline V CDR1 and CDR2: SEHNR, FQNEAQ (reference sequence). CDR3 residues: CASGGGGPNQPQHF. CDR3 DNA sequence: TGTGCCAGCGGGGGAGGGGGTCCCAATCAGCCCCAGCATTTT.

The chain is built from TRBV6-5 and TRBJ2-5; D is unresolved. The CDR3 has 14 amino acids. Trimming stripped 0 bases from V and 1 base from J, with 6 bases between. Germline V lookup: CDR1 MNHEY, CDR2 SVGAGI. In DNA, the CDR3 is TGTGCCAGCAGTTACTCTCGAATCCAAGAGACCCAGTACTTC. It is translated as CASSYSRIQETQYF.

The chain employs TRBV10-3 and TRBJ2-7; D perhaps matches TRBD1 (6 bases). The CDR3 runs 15 residues. Germline V lookup: CDR1 ENHRY, CDR2 SYGVKD. Trimming removed 9 bases from V and 0 bases from J, with 18 bases in between. Written as DNA, the CDR3 is TGTGCCATTGGGCCCGGACAGTTGAGCTCCTACGAGCAGTACTTC. As protein: CAIGPGQLSSYEQYF.

V usage is TRBV28 and J usage is TRBJ1-5, with unresolved D. Germline lookup yields CDR1 MDHEN and CDR2 SYDVKM. Trimming pared 3 bases from V and 5 bases from J, leaving 11 bases between. This CDR3 has 14 residues. In nucleotides, the CDR3 is TGTGCCAGCAGTTTCATGGGGTACTATCAGCCCCAGCATTTT. This translates into CASSFMGYYQPQHF.

The gene calls are TRBV20-1 and TRBJ1-2; D gene ambiguous. The V gene lost 5 bases and the J gene lost 5 bases, with 6 bases spanning the gap. Germline V gene sequence: CDR1 DFQATT, CDR2 SNEGSKA (reference sequence). CDR3 size: 10 residues. CDR3 residues: CSAADYGYTF. The CDR3 region has the DNA TGCAGTGCTGCTGATTATGGCTACACCTTC.

The count of this clone is one. This chain links TRBV7-2 with TRBJ2-2, with a weak D call TRBD2 (6 bases). The V end lost 1 base, the J end lost 3 bases, and 12 bases lay between the germline ends. The CDR3 is 16 amino acids. Germline assignment: CDR1 SGHTA and CDR2 FQGNSA. CDR3 DNA: TGTGCCAGCAGCTTAGAGTCTAGCGCCTACACCGGGGAGCTGTTTTTT. It yields the protein CASSLESSAYTGELFF.